This T cell receptor (beta chain) was sequenced during a study of blood T cell repertoires in COVID-19. Data came from immunoSEQ multiplex PCR; TCRdb stores just in-frame clones and leaves some out. The sample gives about 60,000 clones, approximately 80% of which show up once; roughly 10% is in the top ten. The V gene's germline CDR1 is SGHTA and CDR2 FQGTGA. J was trimmed by 2 bases and V by 1 base; bases with no gene match: 3. This CDR3 has 15 residues. The chain recombines TRBV7-3 with TRBJ2-7; 9 bases are a match to TRBD1. The receptor comes from a man between 45 and 60 years old with COVID-19, enrolled during active disease. The material sequenced was peripheral blood. CDR3 bases: TGTGCCAGCAGCTTAAAGGGGACAGGGACCTACGAGCAGTACTTC. It is translated as CASSLKGTGTYEQYF. The whole variable domain, filled in from reference TRBV7-3 and TRBJ2-7, reads GAGVSQTPSNKVTEKGKYVELRCDPISGHTALYWYRQSLGQGPEFLIYFQGTGAADDSGLPNDRFFAVRPEGSVSTLKIQRTERGDSAVYLCASSLKGTGTYEQYFGPGTRLTVT.